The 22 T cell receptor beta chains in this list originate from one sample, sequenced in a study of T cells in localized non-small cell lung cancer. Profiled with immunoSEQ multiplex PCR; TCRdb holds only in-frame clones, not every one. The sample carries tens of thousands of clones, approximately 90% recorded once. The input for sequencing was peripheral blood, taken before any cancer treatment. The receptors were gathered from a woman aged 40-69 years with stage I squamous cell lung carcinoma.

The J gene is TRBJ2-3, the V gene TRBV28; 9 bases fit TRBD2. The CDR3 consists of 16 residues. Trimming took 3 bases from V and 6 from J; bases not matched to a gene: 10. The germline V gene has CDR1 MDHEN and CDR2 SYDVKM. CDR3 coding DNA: TGTGCCAGCAGTTTGTATAGACTAGCGGAGGGCGATACGCAGTATTTT. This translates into CASSLYRLAEGDTQYF.

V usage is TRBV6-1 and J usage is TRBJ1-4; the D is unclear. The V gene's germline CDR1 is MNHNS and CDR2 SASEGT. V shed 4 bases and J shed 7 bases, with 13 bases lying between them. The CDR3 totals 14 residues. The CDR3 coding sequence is TGTGCCAGCAGTGTATCGGCAGGAACTGAAAAACTGTTTTTT. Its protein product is CASSVSAGTEKLFF.

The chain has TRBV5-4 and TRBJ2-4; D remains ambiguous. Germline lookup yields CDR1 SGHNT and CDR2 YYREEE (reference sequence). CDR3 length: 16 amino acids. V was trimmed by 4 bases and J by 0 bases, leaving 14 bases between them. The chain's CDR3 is CASSPAPGIAKNIQYF. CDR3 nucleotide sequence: TGTGCCAGCAGCCCCGCCCCTGGAATAGCCAAAAACATTCAGTACTTC. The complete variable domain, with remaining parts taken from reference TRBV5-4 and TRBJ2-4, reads ETGVTQSPTHLIKTRGQQVTLRCSSQSGHNTVSWYQQALGQGPQFIFQYYREEENGRGNFPPRFSGLQFPNYSSELNVNALELDDSALYLCASSPAPGIAKNIQYFGAGTRLSVL.

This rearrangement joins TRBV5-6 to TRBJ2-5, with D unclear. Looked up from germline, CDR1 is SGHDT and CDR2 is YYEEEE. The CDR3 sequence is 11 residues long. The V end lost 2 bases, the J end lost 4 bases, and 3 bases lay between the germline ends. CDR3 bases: TGTGCCAGCAGCTTTACAGAGACCCAGTACTTC. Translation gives CASSFTETQYF.

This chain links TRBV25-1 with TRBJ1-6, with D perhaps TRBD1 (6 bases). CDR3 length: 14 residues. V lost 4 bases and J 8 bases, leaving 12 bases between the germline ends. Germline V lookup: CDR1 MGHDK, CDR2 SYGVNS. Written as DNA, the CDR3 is TGTGCCAGCAGTGTAACAGGGTTGCATTCACCCCTCCACTTT. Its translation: CASSVTGLHSPLHF.

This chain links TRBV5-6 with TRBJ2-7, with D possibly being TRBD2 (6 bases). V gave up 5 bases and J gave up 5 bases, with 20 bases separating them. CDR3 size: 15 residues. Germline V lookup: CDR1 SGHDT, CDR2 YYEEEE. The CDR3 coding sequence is TGTGCCAGCAGTTTCCTAGCGAGTCAATCCAACGAGCAGTACTTC. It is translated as CASSFLASQSNEQYF.

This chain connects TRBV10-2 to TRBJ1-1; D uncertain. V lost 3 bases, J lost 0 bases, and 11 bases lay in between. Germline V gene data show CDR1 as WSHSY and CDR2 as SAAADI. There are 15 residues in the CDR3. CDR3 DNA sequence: TGCGCCAGCAGTGATGTTGGGCAGCTGAACACTGAAGCTTTCTTT. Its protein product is CASSDVGQLNTEAFF.

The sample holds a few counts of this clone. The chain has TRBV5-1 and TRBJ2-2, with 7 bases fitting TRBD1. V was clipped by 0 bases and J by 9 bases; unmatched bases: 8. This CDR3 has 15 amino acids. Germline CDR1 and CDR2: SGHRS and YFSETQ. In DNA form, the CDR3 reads TGCGCCAGCAGCTTGGCGGGACAGCTCGCGCGGGAGCTGTTTTTT. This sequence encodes CASSLAGQLARELFF.

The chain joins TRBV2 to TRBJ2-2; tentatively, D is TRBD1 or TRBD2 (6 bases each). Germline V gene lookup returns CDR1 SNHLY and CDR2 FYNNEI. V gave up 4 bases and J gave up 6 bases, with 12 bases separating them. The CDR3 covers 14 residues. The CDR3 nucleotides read TGTGCCAGCAGTGTTCGGGGGCTTTCCGGGGAGCTGTTTTTT. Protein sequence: CASSVRGLSGELFF.

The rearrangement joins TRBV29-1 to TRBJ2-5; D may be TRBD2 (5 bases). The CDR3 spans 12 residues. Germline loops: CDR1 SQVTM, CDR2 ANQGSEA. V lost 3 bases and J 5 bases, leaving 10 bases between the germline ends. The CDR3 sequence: CSVDPRRETQYF. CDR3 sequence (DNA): TGCAGCGTTGATCCCAGGAGGGAGACCCAGTACTTC.

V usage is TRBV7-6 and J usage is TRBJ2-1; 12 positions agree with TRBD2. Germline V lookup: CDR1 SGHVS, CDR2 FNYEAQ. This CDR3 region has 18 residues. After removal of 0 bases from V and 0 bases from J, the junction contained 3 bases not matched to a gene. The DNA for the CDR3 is TGTGCCAGCAGCTTAGCGCCTAGCGGGGGGGCCTCCTACAATGAGCAGTTCTTC. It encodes CASSLAPSGGASYNEQFF.

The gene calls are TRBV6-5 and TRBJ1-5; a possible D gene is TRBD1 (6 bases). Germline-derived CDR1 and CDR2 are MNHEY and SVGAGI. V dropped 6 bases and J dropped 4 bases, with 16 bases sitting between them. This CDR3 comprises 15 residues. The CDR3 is CASSPNRAGNQPQHF. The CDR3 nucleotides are TGTGCCAGCAGCCCCAACAGGGCCGGGAATCAGCCCCAGCATTTT.

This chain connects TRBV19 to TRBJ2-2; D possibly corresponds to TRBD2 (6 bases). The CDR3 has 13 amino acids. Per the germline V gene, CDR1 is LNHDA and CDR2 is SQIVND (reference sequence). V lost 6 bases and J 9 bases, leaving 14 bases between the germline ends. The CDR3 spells CASSTAAGWELFF. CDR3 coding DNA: TGTGCCAGTAGCACTGCAGCGGGCTGGGAGCTGTTTTTT.

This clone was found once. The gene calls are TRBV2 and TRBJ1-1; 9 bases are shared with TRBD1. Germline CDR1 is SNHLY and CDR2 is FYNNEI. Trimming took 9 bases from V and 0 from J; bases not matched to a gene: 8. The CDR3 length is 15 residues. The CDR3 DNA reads TGTGCCAGAAGGACCGGGACAGGGTTGAACACTGAAGCTTTCTTT. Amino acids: CARRTGTGLNTEAFF. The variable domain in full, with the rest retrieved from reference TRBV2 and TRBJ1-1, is EPEVTQTPSHQVTQMGQEVILRCVPISNHLYFYWYRQILGQKVEFLVSFYNNEISEKSEIFDDQFSVERPDGSNFTLKIRSTKLEDSAMYFCARRTGTGLNTEAFFGQGTRLTVV.

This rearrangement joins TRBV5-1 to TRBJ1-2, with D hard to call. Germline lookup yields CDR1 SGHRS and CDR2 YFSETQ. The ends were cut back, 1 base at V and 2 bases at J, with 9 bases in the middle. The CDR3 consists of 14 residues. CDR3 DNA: TGCGCCAGCAGCTTGTCTGGGAAGAACTATGGCTACACCTTC. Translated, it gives CASSLSGKNYGYTF.

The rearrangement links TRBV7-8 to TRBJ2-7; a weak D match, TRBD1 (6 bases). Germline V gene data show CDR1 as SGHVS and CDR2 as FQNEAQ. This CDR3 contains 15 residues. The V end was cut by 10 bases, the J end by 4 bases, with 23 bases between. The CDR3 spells CATVHQQGNGYEQYF. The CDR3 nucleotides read TGTGCCACCGTTCATCAACAGGGAAATGGGTACGAGCAGTACTTC.

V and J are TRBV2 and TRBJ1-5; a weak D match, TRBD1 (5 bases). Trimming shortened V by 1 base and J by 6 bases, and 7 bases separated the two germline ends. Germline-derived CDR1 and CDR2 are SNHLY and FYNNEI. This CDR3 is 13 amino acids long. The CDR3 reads CASSEGGGQPQHF. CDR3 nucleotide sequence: TGTGCCAGCAGTGAAGGGGGGGGTCAGCCCCAGCATTTT.

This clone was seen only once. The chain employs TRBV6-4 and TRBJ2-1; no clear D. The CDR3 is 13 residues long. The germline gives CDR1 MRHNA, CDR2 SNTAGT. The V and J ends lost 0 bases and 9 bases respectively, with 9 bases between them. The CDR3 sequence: CASSDSVLGEQFF. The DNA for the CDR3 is TGTGCCAGCAGTGACTCTGTTTTAGGTGAGCAGTTCTTC.

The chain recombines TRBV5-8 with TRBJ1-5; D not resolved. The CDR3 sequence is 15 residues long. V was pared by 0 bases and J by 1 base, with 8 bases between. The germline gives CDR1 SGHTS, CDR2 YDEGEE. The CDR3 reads CASSLAVTSNQPQHF. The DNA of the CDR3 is TGTGCCAGCAGCTTGGCCGTGACGAGCAATCAGCCCCAGCATTTT.

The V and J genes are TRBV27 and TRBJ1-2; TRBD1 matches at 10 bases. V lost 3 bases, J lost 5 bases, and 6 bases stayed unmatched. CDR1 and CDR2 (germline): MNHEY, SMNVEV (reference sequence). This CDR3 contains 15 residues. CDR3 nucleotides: TGTGCCAGCAGTTTGGGACAGGGGCAGCCTTATGGCTACACCTTC. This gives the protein CASSLGQGQPYGYTF.

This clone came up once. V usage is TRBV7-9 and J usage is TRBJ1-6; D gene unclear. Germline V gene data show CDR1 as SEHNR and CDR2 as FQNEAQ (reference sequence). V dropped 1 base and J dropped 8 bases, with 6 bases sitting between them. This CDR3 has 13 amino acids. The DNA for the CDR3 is TGTGCCAGCAGCTTAGGGTACGATTCACCCCTCCACTTT. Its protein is CASSLGYDSPLHF.

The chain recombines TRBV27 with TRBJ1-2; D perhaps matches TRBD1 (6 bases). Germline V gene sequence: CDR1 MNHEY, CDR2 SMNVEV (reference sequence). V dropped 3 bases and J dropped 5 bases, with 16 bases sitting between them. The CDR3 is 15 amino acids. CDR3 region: CASSLEGGRGYGYTF. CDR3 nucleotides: TGTGCCAGCAGTTTGGAGGGGGGGCGGGGGTATGGCTACACCTTC.